This T cell receptor (beta chain) was captured in a study of blood T cell repertoires in COVID-19. About the research overall: COVID-19 samples, acute and convalescent, were from the United States, Italy and Spain. Sources were T cells, B-cell-depleted T cells, or PBMCs; the material itself was cDNA or gDNA.

The CDR3 loop spans 18 amino acids. J gave up 0 bases and V 5 bases, and 14 bases lay outside the gene matches. Germline V CDR1 and CDR2: SGHVS, FNYEAQ. This clone showed up just a few times. Per the study methods: Reference gene primers were amplified, and this amplification served to estimate nucleated cell counts. TCRdb keeps only in-frame clones here, not all; method: immunoSEQ multiplex PCR. The DNA gave D and trimming, while V, J and clone size come from that table. This table has some 110,000 clones, 82% appearing once. This chain links TRBV7-6 with TRBJ2-3; 7 bases agree with TRBD2. The sample was peripheral blood. This receptor was obtained from a man between 65 and 79 years old with acute or convalescent COVID-19. The CDR3 DNA follows: TGTGCCAGCAGCACTAGCCCCCCTTTAGCGGGTAGCACAGATACGCAGTATTTT. Protein sequence: CASSTSPPLAGSTDTQYF.